Listed below are T cell receptor beta chains from one sample, sequenced in a study of Ad26.COV2.S vaccination and SARS-CoV-2 variants. TCRdb keeps only in-frame clones here, not all; method: immunoSEQ multiplex PCR. Here the sample spans a few hundred thousand clones, approximately 90% being singletons. Sequencing was performed on peripheral blood, taken in a trial of Ad26.COV2.S vaccine versus placebo. These receptors came from a person between 18 and 65 years old who received the Ad26.COV2.S COVID-19 vaccine or a placebo. The CDR3 runs from the conserved cysteine through the conserved F or W. D genes are given only for firm matches. The listing skips clone size in some rows; elsewhere it reads once, few, many or a size class.

>TRBV5-5|NA|TRBJ2-2|NA
TGTGCCAGCAGCTTGGCCGCAGACACCGGGGAGCTGTTTTTT
CASSLAADTGELFF
>TRBV7-9|NA|TRBJ1-4|NA
TGTGCCAGCAGCTTAGAGGGGAATGAAAAACTGTTTTTT
CASSLEGNEKLFF
>TRBV2|NA|TRBJ1-2|NA
TGTGCCAGCATCTTAGACAGAAACTATGGCTACACCTTC
CASILDRNYGYTF
>TRBV9|NA|TRBJ2-3|NA
TGTGCCAGCAGCGTAGGCGGAGCGGGTCTGGAGACAGATACGCAGTATTTT
CASSVGGAGLETDTQYF
>TRBV20-1|NA|TRBJ2-7|NA
TGCAGTGCACGGGACTTGTACGAGCAGTACTTC
CSARDLYEQYF
>TRBV5-1|TRBD2|TRBJ2-1|NA
TGCGCCAGCAGCCCTACTAGCGGGAGGGCCGATGAGCAGTTCTTC
CASSPTSGRADEQFF
>TRBV6-2/TRBV6-3|TRBD2|TRBJ2-1|NA
TGTGCCAGCAGTTATACCGGGACTAGCGGGAGAAGATACAATGAGCAGTTCTTC
CASSYTGTSGRRYNEQFF
>TRBV3-1/TRBV3-2|NA|TRBJ2-2|NA
TGTGCCAGCAGCCAACAGGGGAACACCGGGGAGCTGTTTTTT
CASSQQGNTGELFF
>TRBV6-5|NA|TRBJ1-2|NA
TGTGCCAGCAGACAGGGATATGGCTACACCTTC
CASRQGYGYTF
>TRBV2|TRBD1|TRBJ2-7|NA
TGTGCCAGCAGTGGATTCGGGACAGGACCCTCCTACGAGCAGTACTTC
CASSGFGTGPSYEQYF
>TRBV2|NA|TRBJ1-1|NA
TGTGCCAGCAGTGAATTGGGCAGGGGATCGAACACTGAAGCTTTCTTT
CASSELGRGSNTEAFF
>TRBV10-2|NA|TRBJ2-4|once
TGCGCCAGCAGTGAGTCGACTCAGCTACAAGAAAACATTCAGTACTTC
CASSESTQLQENIQYF
>TRBV3-1/TRBV3-2|NA|TRBJ2-1|NA
TGTGCCAGCAGCCAGGACTATTCCTACAATGAGCAGTTCTTC
CASSQDYSYNEQFF
>TRBV19|NA|TRBJ2-7|NA
TGTGCCAGTAGTACTGGGACCGCAACCTACGAGCAGTACTTC
CASSTGTATYEQYF
>TRBV28|TRBD1|TRBJ1-2|NA
TGTGCCAGCAGCCCTACAGGGGGCGGCTATGGCTACACCTTC
CASSPTGGGYGYTF
>TRBV4-1|NA|TRBJ2-2|few
TGCGCCAGCAGCCAAGAAACCACCGGGGAGCTGTTTTTT
CASSQETTGELFF
>TRBV5-4|NA|TRBJ1-1|NA
TGTGCCAGCAGCCTTTTCGGGGGGGGCCTAACTGAAGCTTTCTTT
CASSLFGGGLTEAFF
>TRBV28|NA|TRBJ2-5|NA
TGTGCCAGCAGTTTGACTTATCAAGAGACCCAGTACTTC
CASSLTYQETQYF
>TRBV7-9|NA|TRBJ2-1|NA
TGTGCCAGCAGCCTAAGGGTAGCGGAGAACAATGAGCAGTTCTTC
CASSLRVAENNEQFF
>TRBV4-3|NA|TRBJ2-1|NA
TGCGCCAGCAGCCAAATGACTAGTATCGGTGAGCAGTTCTTC
CASSQMTSIGEQFF
>TRBV7-8|NA|TRBJ2-5|NA
TGTGCCAGCAGCACCCTATCGCAGGGGAAAGAGACCCAGTACTTC
CASSTLSQGKETQYF
>TRBV7-6|TRBD1|TRBJ1-1|NA
TGTGCCAGCAGCTTAGGCGGTTCGGCAGGGGGCTTCACTGAAGCTTTCTTT
CASSLGGSAGGFTEAFF
>TRBV6-2/TRBV6-3|TRBD1|TRBJ1-1|NA
TGTGCCAGCAGCCCACGAGGGGGCAGGGGTAGGACTGAAGCTTTCTTT
CASSPRGGRGRTEAFF
>TRBV6-2/TRBV6-3|NA|TRBJ2-1|NA
TGTGCCAGCAGTTACTTGTTGGATCGGGAGTATCGGAATGAGCAGTTCTTC
CASSYLLDREYRNEQFF
>TRBV6-5|NA|TRBJ2-3|NA
TGTGCCAGCAGTTACGGGGGTTCCAATACGCAGTATTTT
CASSYGGSNTQYF
>TRBV25-1|NA|TRBJ1-6|once
TGTGCCAGCAGTGAATCCATCGGGAACGCTTCACCCCTCCACTTT
CASSESIGNASPLHF
>TRBV7-2|TRBD2|TRBJ2-7|NA
TGTGCCAGCAGCTTATTCCCTAGCGGGAGCTACGAGCAGTACTTC
CASSLFPSGSYEQYF
>TRBV7-2|NA|TRBJ2-7|NA
TGTGCCAGCAGCTCTGACTCCGGGACACGATTCTACGAGCAGTACTTC
CASSSDSGTRFYEQYF
>TRBV27|NA|TRBJ2-3|NA
TGTGCCAGCAGTTTATCCCCGTCAGATACGCAGTATTTT
CASSLSPSDTQYF
>TRBV7-2|NA|TRBJ2-2|NA
TGTGCCAGCAGCCATCGAAGAGGGAACACCGGGGAGCTGTTTTTT
CASSHRRGNTGELFF
>TRBV3-1/TRBV3-2|TRBD1|TRBJ2-1|once
TGTGCCAGCAGCCAAGACGGTTTTCGACAGGGGGCGTACAATGAGCAGTTCTTC
CASSQDGFRQGAYNEQFF
>TRBV29-1|NA|TRBJ1-1|NA
TGCAGCGCCGAGCTGAACACTGAAGCTTTCTTT
CSAELNTEAFF
>TRBV6-6|TRBD2|TRBJ2-7|NA
TGTGCCAGCAATAGACTAGCGGGAGAAGGCGAGCAGTACTTC
CASNRLAGEGEQYF
>TRBV7-2|NA|TRBJ2-2|NA
TGTGCCAGCAGCGTAGGGGGGGCCGGGGAGCTGTTTTTT
CASSVGGAGELFF
>TRBV7-6|TRBD1|TRBJ2-7|NA
TGTGCCAGCAGCCCAAAGGTAGGGGGCAACTACGAGCAGTACTTC
CASSPKVGGNYEQYF
>TRBV4-1|NA|TRBJ1-1|NA
TGCGCCAGCAGCCCGCCCCGAGGGAACACTGAAGCTTTCTTT
CASSPPRGNTEAFF
>TRBV7-9|TRBD2|TRBJ2-3|NA
TGTGCCAGCAGCGGACCGGGACTAGCGGGAGAGGGAGATACGCAGTATTTT
CASSGPGLAGEGDTQYF